A single sample gave rise to the 20 T cell receptor beta chains below, sequenced in a study of regulatory T cells in long-lasting Graves disease. As for time point: newly diagnosed GD, antithyroid drugs for less than 3 months. After RNA was extracted from PBMCs, the TCR library was made from it. Arm-PCR of CDR3 regions and iRepertoire HTBI primers were used to build TCR beta libraries. TCRdb reprocessed the multiplex PCR reads with MiXCR, giving one entry per CDR3 protein. The sample lists 510,000 or so distinct CDR3 sequences, 9.5% to 15% occurring once. In addition, the sample was reused for a study of T cells in Graves' hyperthyroidism and ophthalmopathy.

Sequencing used peripheral blood mononuclear cells (PBMCs), obtained at new diagnosis, from a patient treated with antithyroid drugs. The receptors were sampled from a woman aged 25 to 45 with Graves disease.

This clonotype was seen at least ten times. The chain employs TRBV7-8 and TRBJ2-1, with unresolved D. CDR1 is SGHVS, CDR2 FQNEAQ, per germline. CDR3 size: 14 residues. V dropped 2 bases and J dropped 8 bases, with 13 bases sitting between them. The CDR3 bases are TGTGCCAGCAGCTTATTTGAGTTGGCGGATGAGCAGTTCTTC. The encoded protein is CASSLFELADEQFF. The whole variable domain, filled in from reference TRBV7-8 and TRBJ2-1, reads GAGVSQSPRYKVAKRGQDVALRCDPISGHVSLFWYQQALGQGPEFLTYFQNEAQLDKSGLPSDRFFAERPEGSVSTLKIQRTQQEDSAVYLCASSLFELADEQFFGPGTRLTVL.

This clonotype was counted ten times or more. The chain has TRBV6-5 and TRBJ1-1; no firm D call. V was pared by 2 bases and J by 1 base, with 8 bases between. Germline V lookup: CDR1 MNHEY, CDR2 SVGAGI. This CDR3 has 14 residues. Here the CDR3 reads CASSYTLTNTEAFF. CDR3 bases: TGTGCCAGCAGTTACACCTTGACGAACACTGAAGCTTTCTTT.

This clonotype has only one observation. The rearrangement joins TRBV29-1 to TRBJ1-1; 10 positions match TRBD1. The germline V gene has CDR1 SQVTM and CDR2 ANQGSEA. The V gene end was trimmed by 6 bases and the J gene end by 3 bases; junction bases not matched to a gene: 16. The length of the CDR3 is 17 residues. The CDR3 DNA reads as TGCAGCGTCGCTACCCTACGCCCAGGGACAGGGGACACTGAAGCTTTCTTT. Its translation: CSVATLRPGTGDTEAFF.

This clonotype has ten or more counts. This chain uses TRBV20-1 with TRBJ2-1, with 8 bases identical to TRBD1. The CDR3 length is 16 residues. Germline V gene sequence: CDR1 DFQATT, CDR2 SNEGSKA (reference sequence). The junction had 13 bases not matched to a gene; V was cut back by 7 bases and J by 2 bases. CDR3 region: CSGGTGGSGAYNEQFF. The CDR3 nucleotides are TGCAGTGGCGGGACAGGAGGGAGTGGGGCCTACAATGAGCAGTTCTTC.

This clonotype appeared many times. This chain joins TRBV28 and TRBJ2-7; 8 positions match TRBD1. The V gene end was trimmed by 3 bases and the J gene end by 6 bases; junction bases not matched to a gene: 10. The germline V gene has CDR1 MDHEN and CDR2 SYDVKM. The CDR3 length is 15 residues. CDR3 bases: TGTGCCAGCAGTTTCTTTCAGGGGGCGTCAAGCGAGCAGTACTTC. Protein sequence: CASSFFQGASSEQYF.

A word on this clonotype: A much larger clone is a single base away; this may be a read error. V gene TRBV7-9 combines with J gene TRBJ2-5; 8 nucleotides match TRBD2. CDR1 is SEHNR, CDR2 FQNEAQ, per germline (reference sequence). Trimming cost V 2 bases and J 11 bases; bases outside gene matches: 16. This CDR3 spans 16 amino acids. CDR3 sequence: CASSLSLADSYNEQYF. CDR3 nucleotide sequence: TGTGCCAGCAGCTTATCACTAGCGGACTCCTACAATGAGCAGTACTTC.

V is TRBV19 and J is TRBJ1-2, with 8 bases lining up with TRBD1. The CDR3 runs to 15 residues. The germline V gene encodes CDR1 LNHDA and CDR2 SQIVND (reference sequence). The ends lost 5 bases at V and 4 bases at J; junction bases unmatched: 9. CDR3 sequence: CASSDQDRVLYGYTF. DNA for the CDR3: TGTGCCAGTAGTGACCAGGACAGGGTTCTCTATGGCTACACCTTC.

This clonotype has just a few counts. The chain has TRBV5-4 and TRBJ2-1; 7 bases map to TRBD2. Per the germline V gene, CDR1 is SGHNT and CDR2 is YYREEE (reference sequence). V shed 4 bases, J shed 4 bases, and the junction held 11 bases outside the gene matches. The CDR3 extends over 16 amino acids. CDR3 region: CASSPTLGLDYNEQFF. The CDR3 DNA sequence: TGTGCCAGCAGCCCTACCCTAGGACTAGATTACAATGAGCAGTTCTTC.

This clonotype was counted at least ten times. The V call is TRBV7-2, the J call TRBJ2-7, with unresolved D. The CDR3 spans 13 residues. The germline CDR1 and CDR2 sequences are SGHTA and FQGNSA. V lost 3 bases, J lost 3 bases, and 9 bases lay in between. CDR3 protein: CASSFSTYYEQYF. In DNA form, the CDR3 reads TGTGCCAGCAGCTTTAGCACATACTACGAGCAGTACTTC.

This clonotype was picked up many times. The rearrangement joins TRBV27 to TRBJ2-7, with a tentative D call TRBD1 (6 bases). Trimming removed 3 bases at V and 2 bases at J, with 20 bases between. The CDR3 consists of 17 residues. Germline assignment: CDR1 MNHEY and CDR2 SMNVEV (reference sequence). CDR3 amino acids: CASSLGSVRDIAYEQYF. As DNA, the CDR3 is TGTGCCAGCAGTTTGGGCAGTGTCCGGGACATCGCCTACGAGCAGTACTTC.

This clonotype has just a few counts. For the CDR3, the DNA is TGTGCCTCGGGGGGGGGGGGAGGTTCAGAGCTGTTTTTT. It encodes CASGGGGGSELFF. This chain connects TRBV12-3 or TRBV12-4 to TRBJ2-2, with 8 nucleotides matching TRBD2. This CDR3 is built from 13 residues. V dropped 11 bases and J dropped 11; count of bases not matched to a gene: 13.

Many counts were recorded for this clonotype. V and J are TRBV14 and TRBJ1-4, with D unresolved. The V gene lost 2 bases and the J gene lost 7 bases, with 5 bases spanning the gap. Germline V gene data show CDR1 as SGHDN and CDR2 as FVKESK. The length of the CDR3 is 12 residues. The CDR3 region has the DNA TGTGCCAGCAGCCAATTGGGTGAAAAACTGTTTTTT. The encoded protein is CASSQLGEKLFF. Full variable domain (remainder filled in from reference TRBV14 and TRBJ1-4): EAGVTQFPSHSVIEKGQTVTLRCDPISGHDNLYWYRRVMGKEIKFLLHFVKESKQDESGMPNNRFLAERTGGTYSTLKVQPAELEDSGVYFCASSQLGEKLFFGSGTQLSVL.

This clonotype was seen repeatedly, ten times or more. The V call is TRBV7-2, the J call TRBJ2-3, with TRBD1 matching over 7 bases. CDR3 length: 12 residues. CDR1 is SGHTA, CDR2 FQGNSA, per germline. V dropped 4 bases and J dropped 10; count of bases not matched to a gene: 5. The CDR3 DNA follows: TGTGCCAGCAGCTCCCCGGGACAGCCGCAGTATTTT. This translates into CASSSPGQPQYF.

This clonotype appeared a few times. Here the CDR3 DNA reads TGTGCCAGCAGTGTTGTTCGAAGGGAAAAACTGTTTTTT. Translation gives CASSVVRREKLFF. The chain joins TRBV28 to TRBJ1-4; no firm D call. The CDR3 extends over 13 amino acids. Trimming took off 5 bases at V and 8 bases at J, with 12 bases between the two ends. The germline gives CDR1 MDHEN, CDR2 SYDVKM.

This clonotype was seen ten or more times. The rearrangement joins TRBV2 to TRBJ1-1; D is unclear. The CDR3 consists of 13 residues. Germline values: CDR1 SNHLY, CDR2 FYNNEI. The V gene lost 6 bases and the J gene lost 0 bases, with 8 bases spanning the gap. CDR3 sequence (DNA): TGTGCCAGCAGGGTAACGATGAACACTGAAGCTTTCTTT. Amino acids: CASRVTMNTEAFF. Combining the CDR3 with reference TRBV2 and TRBJ1-1 gives the whole variable domain EPEVTQTPSHQVTQMGQEVILRCVPISNHLYFYWYRQILGQKVEFLVSFYNNEISEKSEIFDDQFSVERPDGSNFTLKIRSTKLEDSAMYFCASRVTMNTEAFFGQGTRLTVV.

This clonotype was counted many times. This rearrangement joins TRBV28 to TRBJ2-3; tentatively, D is TRBD1 or TRBD2 (6 bases each). The CDR3 spans 13 residues. Germline CDR1 MDHEN, CDR2 SYDVKM. The germline V and J ends were trimmed by 8 bases and 6 bases, with 15 bases remaining between them. As DNA, the CDR3 is TGTGCCAGCGGCATTACAGGGAGGGATACGCAGTATTTT. Its protein product is CASGITGRDTQYF.

The V call is TRBV29-1, the J call TRBJ1-1; a weak D match, TRBD1 (6 bases). CDR1 and CDR2 from the germline V gene are SQVTM and ANQGSEA. CDR3 size: 13 residues. V was cut by 7 bases and J by 0 bases, with 12 bases left in between. CDR3 amino acids: CSAGGGMNTEAFF. As DNA, the CDR3 is TGCAGCGCCGGAGGGGGTATGAACACTGAAGCTTTCTTT.

Comment on this clonotype: A much larger clone differs from this one at a single base, so this may be a read error. The gene calls are TRBV6-2 or TRBV6-3 and TRBJ2-1; D ambiguous. The CDR3 totals 12 residues. The ends were cut back, 8 bases at V and 4 bases at J, with 9 bases in the middle. The germline V gene encodes CDR1 MNHEY and CDR2 SVGEGT. The CDR3 coding sequence is TGTGCCAGCCGCCGGAAATACAATGAGCAGTTCTTC. Protein: CASRRKYNEQFF.

The gene calls are TRBV7-9 and TRBJ2-1; TRBD1 aligns across 10 bases. The CDR3 is 14 amino acids. Germline values: CDR1 SEHNR, CDR2 FQNEAQ (reference sequence). The ends lost 5 bases at V and 5 bases at J; junction bases unmatched: 3. The CDR3 nucleotides read TGTGCCAGCAGCCAAGGACAGGGGGACAATGAGCAGTTCTTC. This translates into CASSQGQGDNEQFF.

This clonotype was seen only once. The chain recombines TRBV7-3 with TRBJ2-1; 8 bases align to TRBD2. The length of the CDR3 is 17 residues. CDR1 and CDR2 from the germline V gene are SGHTA and FQGTGA. Trimming removed 5 bases from V and 4 bases from J; junction bases left unmatched: 13. CDR3: CASSPSGRGALYNEQFF. CDR3 nucleotide sequence: TGTGCCAGCAGCCCCTCCGGGCGGGGGGCCTTATACAATGAGCAGTTCTTC.